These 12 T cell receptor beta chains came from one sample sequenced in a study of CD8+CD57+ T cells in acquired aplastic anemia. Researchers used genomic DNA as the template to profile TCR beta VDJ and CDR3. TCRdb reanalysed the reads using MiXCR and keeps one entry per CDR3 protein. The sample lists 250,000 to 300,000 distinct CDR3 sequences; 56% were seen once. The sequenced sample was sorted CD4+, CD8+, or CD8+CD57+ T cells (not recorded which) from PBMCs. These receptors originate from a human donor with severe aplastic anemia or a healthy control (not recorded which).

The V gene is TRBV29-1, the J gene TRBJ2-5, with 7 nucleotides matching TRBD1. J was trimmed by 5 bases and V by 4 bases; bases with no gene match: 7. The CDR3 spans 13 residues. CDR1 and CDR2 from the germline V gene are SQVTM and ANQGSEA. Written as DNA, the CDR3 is TGCAGCGTTGCGCGGACAGGCCGGGAGACCCAGTACTTC. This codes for CSVARTGRETQYF.

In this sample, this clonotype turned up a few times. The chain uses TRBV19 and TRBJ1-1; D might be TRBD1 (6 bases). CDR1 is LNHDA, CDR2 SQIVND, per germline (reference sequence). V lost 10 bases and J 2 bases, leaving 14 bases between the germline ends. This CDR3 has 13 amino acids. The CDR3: CATNRAVNTEAFF. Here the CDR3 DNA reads TGTGCCACCAACAGGGCGGTCAACACTGAAGCTTTCTTT. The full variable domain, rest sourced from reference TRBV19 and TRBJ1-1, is DGGITQSPKYLFRKEGQNVTLSCEQNLNHDAMYWYRQDPGQGLRLIYYSQIVNDFQKGDIAEGYSVSREKKESFPLTVTSAQKNPTAFYLCATNRAVNTEAFFGQGTRLTVV.

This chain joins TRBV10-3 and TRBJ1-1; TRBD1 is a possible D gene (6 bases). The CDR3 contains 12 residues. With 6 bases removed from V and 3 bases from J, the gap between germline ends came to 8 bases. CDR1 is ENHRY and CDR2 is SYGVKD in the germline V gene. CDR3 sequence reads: CAIRGADTEAFF. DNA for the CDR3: TGTGCCATCAGGGGGGCGGACACTGAAGCTTTCTTT.

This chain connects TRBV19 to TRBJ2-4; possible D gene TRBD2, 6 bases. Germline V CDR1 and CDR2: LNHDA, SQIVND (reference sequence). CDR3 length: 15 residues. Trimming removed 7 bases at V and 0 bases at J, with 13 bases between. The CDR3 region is CASTMGGKAKNIQYF. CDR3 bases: TGTGCCAGTACCATGGGGGGTAAAGCCAAAAACATTCAGTACTTC.

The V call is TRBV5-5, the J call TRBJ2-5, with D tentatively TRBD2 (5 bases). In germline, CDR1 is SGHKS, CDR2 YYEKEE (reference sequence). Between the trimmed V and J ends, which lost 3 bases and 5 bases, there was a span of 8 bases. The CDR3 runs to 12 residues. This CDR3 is CASSSTRETQYF. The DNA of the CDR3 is TGTGCCAGCAGCTCAACTAGGGAGACCCAGTACTTC.

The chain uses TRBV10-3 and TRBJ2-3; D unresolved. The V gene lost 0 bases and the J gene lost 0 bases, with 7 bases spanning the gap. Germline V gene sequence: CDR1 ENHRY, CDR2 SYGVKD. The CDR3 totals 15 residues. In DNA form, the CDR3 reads TGTGCCATCAGTGAGTCGACTCGCAGCACAGATACGCAGTATTTT. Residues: CAISESTRSTDTQYF.

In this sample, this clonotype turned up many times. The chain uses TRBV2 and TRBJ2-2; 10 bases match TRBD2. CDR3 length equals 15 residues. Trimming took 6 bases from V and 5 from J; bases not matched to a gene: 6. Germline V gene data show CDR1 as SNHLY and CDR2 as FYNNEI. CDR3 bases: TGTGCCAGCAGGTTGGCTAGCGGGGGTACCGGGGAGCTGTTTTTT. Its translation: CASRLASGGTGELFF.

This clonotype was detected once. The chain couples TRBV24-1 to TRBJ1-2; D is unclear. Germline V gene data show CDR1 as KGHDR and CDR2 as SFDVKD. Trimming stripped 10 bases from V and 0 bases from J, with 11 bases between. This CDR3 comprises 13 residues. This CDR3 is CATIRRANYGYTF. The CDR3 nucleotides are TGTGCCACTATCCGTAGGGCTAACTATGGCTACACCTTC.

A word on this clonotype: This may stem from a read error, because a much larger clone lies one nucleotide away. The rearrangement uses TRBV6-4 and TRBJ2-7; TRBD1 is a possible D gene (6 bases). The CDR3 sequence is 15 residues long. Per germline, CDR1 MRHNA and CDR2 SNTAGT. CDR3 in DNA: TGTGTCCGGACAGCGTCTAACATACCTCCCCACGAGCAGTACTTC. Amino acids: CVRTASNIPPHEQYF.

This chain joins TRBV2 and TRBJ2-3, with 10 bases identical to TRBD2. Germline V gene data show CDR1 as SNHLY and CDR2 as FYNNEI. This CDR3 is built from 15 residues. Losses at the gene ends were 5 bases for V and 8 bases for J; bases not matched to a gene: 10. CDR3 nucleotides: TGTGCCAGCAGTCCCCCACTCAGACTAGCGGGTACGCAGTATTTT. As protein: CASSPPLRLAGTQYF.

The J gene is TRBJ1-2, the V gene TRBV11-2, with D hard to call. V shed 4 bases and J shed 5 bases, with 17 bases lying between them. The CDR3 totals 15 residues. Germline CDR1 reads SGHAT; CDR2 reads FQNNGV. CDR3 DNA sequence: TGTGCCAGCAGCTCCCATGGCGGGGTGTTTTATGGCTACACCTTC. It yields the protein CASSSHGGVFYGYTF.

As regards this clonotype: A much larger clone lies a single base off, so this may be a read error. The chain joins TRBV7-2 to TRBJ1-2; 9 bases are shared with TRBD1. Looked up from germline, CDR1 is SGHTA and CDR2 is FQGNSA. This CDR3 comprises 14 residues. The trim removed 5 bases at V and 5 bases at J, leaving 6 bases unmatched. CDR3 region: CASSPPGTGYGYTF. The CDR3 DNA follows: TGTGCCAGCAGCCCCCCAGGGACAGGGTATGGCTACACCTTC.